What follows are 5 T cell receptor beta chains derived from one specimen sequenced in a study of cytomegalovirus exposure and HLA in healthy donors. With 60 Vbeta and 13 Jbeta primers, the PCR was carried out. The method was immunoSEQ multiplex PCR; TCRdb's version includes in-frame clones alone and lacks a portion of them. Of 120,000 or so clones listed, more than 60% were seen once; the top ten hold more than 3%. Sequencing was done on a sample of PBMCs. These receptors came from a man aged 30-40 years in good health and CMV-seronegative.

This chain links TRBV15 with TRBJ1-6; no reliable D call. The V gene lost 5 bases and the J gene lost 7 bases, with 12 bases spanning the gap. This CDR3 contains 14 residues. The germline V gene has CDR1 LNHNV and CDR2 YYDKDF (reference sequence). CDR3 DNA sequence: TGTGCCACCAGCTTGAGGAGGGAGAATTCACCCCTCCACTTT. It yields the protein CATSLRRENSPLHF.

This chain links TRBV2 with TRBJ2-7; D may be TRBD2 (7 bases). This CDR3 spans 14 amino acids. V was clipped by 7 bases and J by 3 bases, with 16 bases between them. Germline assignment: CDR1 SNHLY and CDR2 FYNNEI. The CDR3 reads CASIRGAGDYEQYF. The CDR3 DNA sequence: TGTGCCAGCATTCGGGGGGCCGGAGACTACGAGCAGTACTTC.

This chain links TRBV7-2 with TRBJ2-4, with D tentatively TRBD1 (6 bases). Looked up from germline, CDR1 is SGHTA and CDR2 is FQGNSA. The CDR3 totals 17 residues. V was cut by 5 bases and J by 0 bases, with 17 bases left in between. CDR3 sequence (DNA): TGTGCCAGCAGCCCACAGGGCAGTAGTGTAGCCAAAAACATTCAGTACTTC. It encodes CASSPQGSSVAKNIQYF.

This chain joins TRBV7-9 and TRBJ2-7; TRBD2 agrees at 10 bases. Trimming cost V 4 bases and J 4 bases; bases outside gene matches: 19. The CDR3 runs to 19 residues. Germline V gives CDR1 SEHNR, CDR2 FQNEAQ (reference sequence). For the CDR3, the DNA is TGTGCCAGCAGCTCGACCGGTAGCGGGGGGACTCGATTAGTTTACGAGCAGTACTTC. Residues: CASSSTGSGGTRLVYEQYF. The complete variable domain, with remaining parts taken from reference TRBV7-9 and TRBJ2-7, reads DTGVSQNPRHKITKRGQNVTFRCDPISEHNRLYWYRQTLGQGPEFLTYFQNEAQLEKSRLLSDRFSAERPKGSFSTLEIQRTEQGDSAMYLCASSSTGSGGTRLVYEQYFGPGTRLTVT.

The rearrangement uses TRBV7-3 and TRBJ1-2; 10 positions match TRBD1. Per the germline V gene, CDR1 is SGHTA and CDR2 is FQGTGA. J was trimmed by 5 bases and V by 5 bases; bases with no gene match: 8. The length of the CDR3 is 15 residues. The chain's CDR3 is CASSAPGQGWYGYTF. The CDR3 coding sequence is TGTGCCAGCAGCGCGCCGGGACAGGGGTGGTATGGCTACACCTTC.